The T cell receptor (beta chain) under discussion was sequenced for a study of CD8+CD57+ T cells in acquired aplastic anemia. The CDR3 spans 15 residues. V lost 0 bases and J lost 2, with 11 bases in between. The V gene's germline CDR1 is LGHNA and CDR2 YSLEER. Both TCR beta VDJ combination and CDR3 sequence profiling were carried out. Genomic DNA was the template for this profiling. TCRdb called the reads again in MiXCR, with one record for every CDR3 protein. The sample lists roughly 180,000 distinct CDR3 sequences; roughly 63% were seen once. Patients picked for sequencing had shown CD8+CD57+ cell expansion detected by flow cytometry.

The chain joins TRBV4-3 to TRBJ2-7; TRBD1 might be the D (6 bases). This TCR was recovered from a human donor with aplastic anemia. Sequencing used sorted CD4+, CD8+, or CD8+CD57+ T cells (not recorded which) from PBMCs. The CDR3 DNA reads TGCGCCAGCAGCCAAGACCTACAGGGAACCTACGAGCAGTACTTC. This codes for CASSQDLQGTYEQYF.